One sample yielded the 9 T cell receptor beta chains listed below, sequenced in a study of T cells after yellow fever vaccination. TCRdb used MiXCR to reprocess the 5' RACE reads, holding one entry per CDR3 protein. The data show 340,000 or so distinct CDR3 sequences, with under 15% seen just once and roughly 3.1% held by the top ten. The input for sequencing was CD4+ T cells sorted from PBMCs, taken 15 days after the yellow fever booster vaccination. The origin of the receptors is a man younger than 35 who received the YFV17D yellow fever vaccine.

The chain uses TRBV27 and TRBJ2-2; D gene unclear. V dropped 5 bases and J dropped 4 bases, with 11 bases sitting between them. CDR3 length: 14 amino acids. The germline gives CDR1 MNHEY, CDR2 SMNVEV (reference sequence). The CDR3: CASSRPPGTGELFF. The CDR3 coding sequence is TGTGCCAGCAGTCGTCCGCCGGGCACCGGGGAGCTGTTTTTT.

This clonotype was seen only a few times. This chain links TRBV20-1 with TRBJ2-7; either TRBD1 or TRBD2 may fit D (5 bases each). The V and J ends lost 5 bases and 3 bases respectively, with 11 bases between them. Germline V CDR1 and CDR2: DFQATT, SNEGSKA (reference sequence). This CDR3 spans 12 amino acids. CDR3 sequence: CSAHGTNYEQYF. DNA for the CDR3: TGCAGTGCTCACGGGACCAACTACGAGCAGTACTTC.

The chain recombines TRBV6-6 with TRBJ2-3; the match to TRBD2 covers 15 bases. V gave up 1 base and J gave up 4 bases; unmatched junction bases: 6. The germline gives CDR1 MNHNY, CDR2 SVGAGI (reference sequence). This CDR3 has 18 amino acids. The CDR3 loop is CASSYLRGLAGGADTQYF. CDR3 DNA: TGTGCCAGCAGTTACTTACGCGGACTAGCGGGGGGGGCAGATACGCAGTATTTT.

The rearrangement uses TRBV20-1 and TRBJ1-5; D is ambiguous. The germline CDR1 and CDR2 sequences are DFQATT and SNEGSKA (reference sequence). This CDR3 contains 14 residues. Trimming stripped 0 bases from V and 1 base from J, with 7 bases between. In DNA form, the CDR3 reads TGCAGTGCTAGAGAAGAGATAAGCAATCAGCCCCAGCATTTT. Protein sequence: CSAREEISNQPQHF.

The CDR3 spells CASSLFDGNYGYTF. As DNA, the CDR3 is TGTGCCAGCAGCTTATTCGATGGGAACTATGGCTACACCTTC. The chain carries TRBV7-9 and TRBJ1-2; unclear D gene. V was cut by 2 bases and J by 2 bases, with 9 bases left in between. The V gene's germline CDR1 is SEHNR and CDR2 FQNEAQ (reference sequence). This CDR3 is 14 amino acids long.

This chain connects TRBV5-1 to TRBJ2-5; D call uncertain. Trimming pared 2 bases from V and 0 bases from J, leaving 11 bases between. Germline lookup yields CDR1 SGHRS and CDR2 YFSETQ. The CDR3 consists of 15 residues. Here the CDR3 DNA reads TGCGCCAGCAGCTTAGGAGACCAAAACCAAGAGACCCAGTACTTC. Amino acid sequence: CASSLGDQNQETQYF.

The sample holds a few counts of this clonotype. The rearrangement links TRBV5-6 to TRBJ1-1; no clear D gene. V lost 4 bases and J 1 base, leaving 11 bases between the germline ends. Germline CDR1 and CDR2: SGHDT and YYEEEE. There are 14 residues in the CDR3. The CDR3 nucleotides are TGTGCCAGCAGCCCCGACTTATCGAACACTGAAGCTTTCTTT. Protein: CASSPDLSNTEAFF.

This clonotype was seen only a few times. The rearrangement uses TRBV7-9 and TRBJ2-3; D is perhaps TRBD1 (6 bases). This CDR3 is 15 amino acids long. Germline V gene data show CDR1 as SEHNR and CDR2 as FQNEAQ (reference sequence). V was clipped by 3 bases and J by 3 bases, with 13 bases between them. CDR3 in amino acids: CASSFGQFTTDTQYF. Here the CDR3 DNA reads TGTGCCAGCAGCTTTGGACAGTTCACAACAGATACGCAGTATTTT. The whole variable domain, filled in from reference TRBV7-9 and TRBJ2-3, reads DTGVSQNPRHKITKRGQNVTFRCDPISEHNRLYWYRQTLGQGPEFLTYFQNEAQLEKSRLLSDRFSAERPKGSFSTLEIQRTEQGDSAMYLCASSFGQFTTDTQYFGPGTRLTVL.

In its sample, this clonotype was seen a few times. The chain recombines TRBV28 with TRBJ1-1, with D perhaps matching TRBD1 (5 bases). The V end was cut by 7 bases, the J end by 8 bases, with 20 bases between. CDR1 MDHEN and CDR2 SYDVKM come from the germline V gene. This CDR3 is 14 amino acids long. The CDR3 protein is CASKNSPGNSEAFF. The CDR3, as DNA: TGTGCCAGCAAAAACTCCCCAGGGAATTCAGAAGCTTTCTTT.